This T cell receptor (beta chain) was observed in a study of T cell responses to AZD1222 COVID-19 vaccine. The study's findings and limits: The donor group comprised mostly white British people and more females; the analysis possibly underestimated clonal diversity. There were repertoire samples only from the period after the peak T cell response. Nearly half of unique spike-specific TCRs reportedly avoided B.1.351 and B.1.1.7 mutated regions.

CDR1 is MNHEY, CDR2 SVGAGI, per germline. The CDR3 has 13 amino acids. V lost 2 bases and J lost 0, with 4 bases in between. Whether given at about 4 or about 12 weeks, second doses were pooled. This clone was counted between two and nine times. The antigen is undetermined. Other DNA sequences from this sample encode an identical CDR3 as well. Profiling relied on immunoSEQ multiplex PCR, and the TCRdb table lists in-frame clones only, not all of them. The sample contains roughly 150,000 clones, about 90% of which appear only once. The source material was peripheral blood, sampled 28 days after the second AZD1222 dose. This TCR derives from an adult who received the AZD1222 COVID-19 vaccine. The chain is built from TRBV6-5 and TRBJ1-2, with no clear D. CDR3 protein: CASSYRANYGYTF. CDR3 in DNA: TGTGCCAGCAGTTACAGGGCTAACTATGGCTACACCTTC.